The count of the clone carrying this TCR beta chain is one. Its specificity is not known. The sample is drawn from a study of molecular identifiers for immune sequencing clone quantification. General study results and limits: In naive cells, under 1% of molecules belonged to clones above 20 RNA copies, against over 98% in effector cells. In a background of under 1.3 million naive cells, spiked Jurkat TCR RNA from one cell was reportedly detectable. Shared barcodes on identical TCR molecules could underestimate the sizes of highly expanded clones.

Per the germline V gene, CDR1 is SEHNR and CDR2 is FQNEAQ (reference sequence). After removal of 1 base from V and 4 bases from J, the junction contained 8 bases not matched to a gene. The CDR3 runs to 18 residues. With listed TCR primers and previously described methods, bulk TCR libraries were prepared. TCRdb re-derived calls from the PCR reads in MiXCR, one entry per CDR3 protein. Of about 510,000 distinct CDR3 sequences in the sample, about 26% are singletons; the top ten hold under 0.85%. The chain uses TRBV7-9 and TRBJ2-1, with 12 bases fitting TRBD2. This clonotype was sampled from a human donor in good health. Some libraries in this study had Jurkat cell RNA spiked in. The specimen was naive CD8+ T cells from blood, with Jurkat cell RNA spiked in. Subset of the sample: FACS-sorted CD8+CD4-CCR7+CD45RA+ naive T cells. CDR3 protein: CASSLVSPLAGGYNEQFF. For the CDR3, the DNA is TGTGCCAGCAGCTTAGTCTCCCCTCTAGCGGGAGGGTACAATGAGCAGTTCTTC.